This section outlines one T cell receptor beta chain sequence together with its context. These data are taken from a study of OX40 agonist ivuxolimab in advanced cancers. Sequencing used immunoSEQ multiplex PCR; TCRdb keeps in-frame clones, though not all of them. The top ten hold roughly 3% of the sample, which has more than 45,000 clones, 88% seen once. The sequence came from an adult with an advanced solid tumor such as melanoma, head and neck, liver or kidney cancer. This sample comprised CD4+ or CD8+ T cells sorted from blood, obtained in a trial of the OX40 agonist ivuxolimab.

CDR3 region: CASSADSNSYNEQFF. DNA for the CDR3: TGTGCCAGCAGCGCGGACAGTAACTCCTACAATGAGCAGTTCTTC. The genes are TRBV5-4 and TRBJ2-1; D is possibly TRBD1 (6 bases). The V end was cut by 4 bases, the J end by 0 bases, with 11 bases between. This CDR3 region has 15 residues. Germline V gene lookup returns CDR1 SGHNT and CDR2 YYREEE (reference sequence).